This T cell receptor beta chain derives from a study of response to subunit inactivated influenza vaccine (dated by TCRdb to 2016 to 2019). The study in broad terms: Deep quantitative T cell receptor repertoire profiling was used in the study to track responses to a trivalent subunit inactivated influenza vaccine. What the authors observed across the whole study: The authors proposed that each seasonal influenza vaccination may bring in only a limited number of new T cells.

As concerns this clonotype: Its target antigen remains unknown. No base quality values were provided; no much bigger clone lies one nucleotide off.

The germline V and J ends show losses of 0 bases and 5 bases respectively, and no gene match explains 6 bases of the junction. The CDR3 has 16 amino acids, counting the end cysteine and phenylalanine. The sequence is cut down to CDR3 DNA, 48 bases in frame from base 1. From the germline V gene, CDR1 is SGDLS and CDR2 is YYNGEE. Library preparation used RT-PCR. The run used an Illumina HiSeq 2500. TCRdb's own reprocessing of the public reads used fastp at Q25 and MiXCR and kept productive beta chains. Rows matching on CDR3 protein sequence are summarized as one entry with the most common DNA and genes. This sample gives under 850,000 distinct CDR3 sequences in total; 18% of them show up just once. The ten largest make up 9.5% to 13% of the sample.

The clonotype originates from a man between 50 and 59 years old who received an inactivated influenza vaccine. Donor details come from another sample of the same person, matched by shared clones. Rearrangement joined TRBV9 to TRBJ2-2; TRBD2 fits 8 bases in the junction. Sequencing used PBMCs from blood, obtained approximately 5 days after vaccination. The sequence in DNA is TGTGCCAGCAGCGTAGATCCGCGGGGGGTGACCGGGGAGCTGTTTTTT. It encodes CASSVDPRGVTGELFF. Reference TRBV9 and TRBJ2-2 genes cover what lies past the CDR3, so the full variable domain is DSGVTQTPKHLITATGQRVTLRCSPRSGDLSVYWYQQSLDQGLQFLIQYYNGEERAKGNILERFSAQQFPDLHSELNLSSLELGDSALYFCASSVDPRGVTGELFFGEGSRLTVL.